This is a list of T cell receptor beta chains from one sample in a study of T cells after yellow fever vaccination. Via MiXCR, TCRdb re-called the 5' RACE reads, giving one row per CDR3 protein. Of some 340,000 distinct CDR3 sequences in the sample, around 11% were seen once. The sample was CD4+ T cells sorted from PBMCs, taken 45 days after the yellow fever booster vaccination. The receptors come from a man in his late teens or twenties who received the YFV17D yellow fever vaccine. The CDR3 runs from the conserved cysteine through the conserved F or W. Each record gives: CDR3 length, J gene, V gene, D gene, clone size, CDR3 DNA, CDR3 protein. A D gene is named only where the DNA matches it firmly. Not every row has a clone size; where given, it reads once, few, many or a size class.

length: 14; J: TRBJ2-5; V: TRBV4-2; D: -; size: -; DNA: TGTGCCAGCAGCCAAGTGGAGACACAAGAGACCCAGTACTTC; CDR3: CASSQVETQETQYF
length: 16; J: TRBJ2-1; V: TRBV20-1; D: TRBD1; size: -; DNA: TGCAGTGCTCGGACTCCGGGACAGGGGTCCTACAATGAGCAGTTCTTC; CDR3: CSARTPGQGSYNEQFF
length: 13; J: TRBJ2-2; V: TRBV20-1; D: TRBD1; size: few; DNA: TGCAGTGCTGAGGGGGCGGGCACCGGGGAGCTGTTTTTT; CDR3: CSAEGAGTGELFF
length: 15; J: TRBJ2-7; V: TRBV2; D: TRBD1; size: -; DNA: TGTGCCGCATCTTCCGGGACAGGGGGTTTGTACGAGCAGTACTTC; CDR3: CAASSGTGGLYEQYF
length: 15; J: TRBJ2-7; V: TRBV7-2; D: TRBD1; size: few; DNA: TGTGCCAGCAGCCCCCGGACAGGGGGTTCCCTCGAGCAGTACTTC; CDR3: CASSPRTGGSLEQYF
length: 15; J: TRBJ1-2; V: TRBV6-5; D: TRBD1; size: -; DNA: TGTGCCAGCAGTAAACAGGGGGCCTTATATAGGGGCTACACCTTC; CDR3: CASSKQGALYRGYTF
length: 14; J: TRBJ2-1; V: TRBV6-2/TRBV6-3; D: -; size: few; DNA: TGTGCCAGCTCTAGGGACCAGCATTACAATGAGCAGTTCTTC; CDR3: CASSRDQHYNEQFF
length: 13; J: TRBJ1-2; V: TRBV11-2; D: TRBD1; size: many; DNA: TGTGCCAGCAGCTCCGGACAGGATTATGGCTACACCTTC; CDR3: CASSSGQDYGYTF
length: 14; J: TRBJ2-5; V: TRBV4-2; D: -; size: many; DNA: TGTGCCAGCAGCCAAGGGTTTGGGCAAGAGACCCAGTACTTC; CDR3: CASSQGFGQETQYF
length: 13; J: TRBJ2-4; V: TRBV6-5; D: -; size: -; DNA: TGTGCCAGCAGTGTAGCCAGGGGTGACATTCAGTACTTC; CDR3: CASSVARGDIQYF
length: 15; J: TRBJ1-5; V: TRBV18; D: -; size: -; DNA: TGTGCCAGCTCACCAGTAGGGGTGGGGGATCAGCCCCAGCATTTT; CDR3: CASSPVGVGDQPQHF
length: 16; J: TRBJ2-3; V: TRBV7-2; D: -; size: few; DNA: TGTGCCAGCAGCTTAGGAGGTTCACCCACCACAGATACGCAGTATTTT; CDR3: CASSLGGSPTTDTQYF
length: 16; J: TRBJ2-5; V: TRBV12-3/TRBV12-4; D: TRBD2; size: many; DNA: TGTGCCAGCACCGAGCGGGACGGGAGATCTCAAGAGACCCAGTACTTC; CDR3: CASTERDGRSQETQYF
length: 17; J: TRBJ2-7; V: TRBV6-2/TRBV6-3; D: TRBD2; size: -; DNA: TGTGCCAGCAGTTACTCGTTCCAGCGGGGTTTCTCCTACGAGCAGTACTTC; CDR3: CASSYSFQRGFSYEQYF
length: 14; J: TRBJ2-1; V: TRBV24-1; D: TRBD2; size: many; DNA: TGTGCCACCAGTTCCATTTTAGGGACTAGCGAGCAGTTCTTC; CDR3: CATSSILGTSEQFF
length: 15; J: TRBJ2-3; V: TRBV20-1; D: TRBD2; size: many; DNA: TGCAGTGCCCCGACTACTAGCGGGAGCACAGATACGCAGTATTTT; CDR3: CSAPTTSGSTDTQYF
length: 15; J: TRBJ1-1; V: TRBV5-4; D: -; size: -; DNA: TGTGCCAGCAGCCCTCGCCCACCTCCCAGTCCTGAAGCTTTCTTT; CDR3: CASSPRPPPSPEAFF
length: 14; J: TRBJ1-4; V: TRBV12-3/TRBV12-4; D: TRBD1; size: -; DNA: TGTGCCAGCAGTTGGACAGGGGGTGAAGAAAAACTGTTTTTT; CDR3: CASSWTGGEEKLFF
length: 15; J: TRBJ1-1; V: TRBV20-1; D: -; size: few; DNA: TGCAGTGCTAGAGATAGCCAGAATTATAACACTGAAGCTTTCTTT; CDR3: CSARDSQNYNTEAFF
length: 13; J: TRBJ1-2; V: TRBV18; D: -; size: few; DNA: TGTGCCAGCTCAGGACCGGATAACTATGGCTACACCTTC; CDR3: CASSGPDNYGYTF
length: 13; J: TRBJ1-4; V: TRBV20-1; D: TRBD1; size: -; DNA: TGCAGTGCCCTCTCAGGGGGTAATGAAAAACTGTTTTTT; CDR3: CSALSGGNEKLFF